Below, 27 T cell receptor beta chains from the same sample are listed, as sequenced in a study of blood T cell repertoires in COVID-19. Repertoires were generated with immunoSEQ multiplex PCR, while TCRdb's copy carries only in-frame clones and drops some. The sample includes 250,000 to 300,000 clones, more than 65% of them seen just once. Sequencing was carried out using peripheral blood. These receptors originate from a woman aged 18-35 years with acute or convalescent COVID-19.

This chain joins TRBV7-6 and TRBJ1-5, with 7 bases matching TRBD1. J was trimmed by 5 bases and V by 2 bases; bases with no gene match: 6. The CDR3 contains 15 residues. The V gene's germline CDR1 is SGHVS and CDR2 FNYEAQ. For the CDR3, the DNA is TGTGCCAGCAGCTTAAGACAGGGTCGGGATCAGCCCCAGCATTTT. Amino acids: CASSLRQGRDQPQHF.

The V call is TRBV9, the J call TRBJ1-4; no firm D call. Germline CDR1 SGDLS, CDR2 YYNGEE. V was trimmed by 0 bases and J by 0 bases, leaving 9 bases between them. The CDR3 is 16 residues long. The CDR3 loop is CASSVGVLATNEKLFF. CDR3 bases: TGTGCCAGCAGCGTAGGCGTCCTTGCAACTAATGAAAAACTGTTTTTT.

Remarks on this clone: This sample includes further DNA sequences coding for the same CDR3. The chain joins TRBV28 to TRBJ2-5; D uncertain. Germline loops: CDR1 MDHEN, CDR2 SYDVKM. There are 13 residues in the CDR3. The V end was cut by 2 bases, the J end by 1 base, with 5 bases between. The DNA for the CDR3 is TGTGCCAGCAGTTTAGGCCTCCAAGAGACCCAGTACTTC. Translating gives CASSLGLQETQYF. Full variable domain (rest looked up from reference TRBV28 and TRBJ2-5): DVKVTQSSRYLVKRTGEKVFLECVQDMDHENMFWYRQDPGLGLRLIYFSYDVKMKEKGDIPEGYSVSREKKERFSLILESASTNQTSMYLCASSLGLQETQYFGPGTRLLVL.

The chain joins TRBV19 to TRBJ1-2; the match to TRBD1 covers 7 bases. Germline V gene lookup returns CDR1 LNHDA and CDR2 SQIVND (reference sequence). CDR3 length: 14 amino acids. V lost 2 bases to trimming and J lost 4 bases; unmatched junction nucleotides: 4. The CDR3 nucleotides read TGTGCCAGTAGTATAAACAGGGGCCTCTATGGCTACACCTTC. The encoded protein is CASSINRGLYGYTF.

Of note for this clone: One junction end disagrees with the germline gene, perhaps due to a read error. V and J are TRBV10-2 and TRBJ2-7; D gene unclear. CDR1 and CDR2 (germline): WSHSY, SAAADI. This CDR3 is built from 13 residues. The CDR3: CASREYSSYEQYF. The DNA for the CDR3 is TGCGCCAGCAGAGAGTACTCCTCCTACGAGCAGTACTTC.

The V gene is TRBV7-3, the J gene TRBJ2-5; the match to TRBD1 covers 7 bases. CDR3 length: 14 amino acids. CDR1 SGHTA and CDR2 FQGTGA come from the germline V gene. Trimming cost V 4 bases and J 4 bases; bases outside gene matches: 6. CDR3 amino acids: CASSWGQSIETQYF. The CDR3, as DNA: TGTGCCAGCAGCTGGGGACAGAGTATAGAGACCCAGTACTTC. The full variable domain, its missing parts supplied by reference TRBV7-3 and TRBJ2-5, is GAGVSQTPSNKVTEKGKYVELRCDPISGHTALYWYRQSLGQGPEFLIYFQGTGAADDSGLPNDRFFAVRPEGSVSTLKIQRTERGDSAVYLCASSWGQSIETQYFGPGTRLLVL.

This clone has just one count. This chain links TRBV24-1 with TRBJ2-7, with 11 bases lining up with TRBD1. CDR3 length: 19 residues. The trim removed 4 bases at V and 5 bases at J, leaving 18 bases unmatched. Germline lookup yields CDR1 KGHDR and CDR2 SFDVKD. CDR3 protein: CATSDHSELRDRGVHEQYF. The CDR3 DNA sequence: TGTGCCACCAGTGACCATTCCGAGCTCCGGGACAGGGGGGTACACGAGCAGTACTTC.

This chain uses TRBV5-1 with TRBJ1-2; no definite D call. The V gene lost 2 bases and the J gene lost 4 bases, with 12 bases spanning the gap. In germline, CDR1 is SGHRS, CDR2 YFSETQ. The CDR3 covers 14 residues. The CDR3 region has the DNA TGCGCCAGCAGCTTTGGTTCAGTAACCTATGGCTACACCTTC. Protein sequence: CASSFGSVTYGYTF.

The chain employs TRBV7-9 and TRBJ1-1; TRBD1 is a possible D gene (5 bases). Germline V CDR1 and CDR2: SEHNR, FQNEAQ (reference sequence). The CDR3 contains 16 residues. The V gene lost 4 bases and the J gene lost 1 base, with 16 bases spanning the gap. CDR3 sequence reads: CASSSQGAMANTEAFF. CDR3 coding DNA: TGTGCCAGCAGCTCACAAGGGGCGATGGCGAACACTGAAGCTTTCTTT. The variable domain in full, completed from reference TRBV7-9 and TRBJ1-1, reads DTGVSQNPRHKITKRGQNVTFRCDPISEHNRLYWYRQTLGQGPEFLTYFQNEAQLEKSRLLSDRFSAERPKGSFSTLEIQRTEQGDSAMYLCASSSQGAMANTEAFFGQGTRLTVV.

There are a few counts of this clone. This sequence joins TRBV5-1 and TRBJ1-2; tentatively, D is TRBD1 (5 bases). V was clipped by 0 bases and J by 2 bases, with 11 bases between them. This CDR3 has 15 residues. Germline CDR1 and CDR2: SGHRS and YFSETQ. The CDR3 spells CASSLALGANYGYTF. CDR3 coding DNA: TGCGCCAGCAGCTTGGCCTTAGGGGCAAACTATGGCTACACCTTC. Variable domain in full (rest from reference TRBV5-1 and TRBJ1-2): KAGVTQTPRYLIKTRGQQVTLSCSPISGHRSVSWYQQTPGQGLQFLFEYFSETQRNKGNFPGRFSGRQFSNSRSEMNVSTLELGDSALYLCASSLALGANYGYTFGSGTRLTVV.

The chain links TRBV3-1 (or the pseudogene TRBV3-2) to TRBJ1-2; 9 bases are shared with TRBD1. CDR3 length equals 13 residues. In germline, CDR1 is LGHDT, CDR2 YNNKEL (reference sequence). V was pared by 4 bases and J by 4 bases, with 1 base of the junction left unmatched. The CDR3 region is CASSPGQGYGYTF. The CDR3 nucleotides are TGTGCCAGCAGCCCGGGACAGGGCTATGGCTACACCTTC.

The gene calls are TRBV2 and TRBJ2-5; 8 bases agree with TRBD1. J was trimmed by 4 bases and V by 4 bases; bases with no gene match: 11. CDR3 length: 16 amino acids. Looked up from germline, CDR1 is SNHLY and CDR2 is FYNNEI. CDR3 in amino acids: CASSASRTGFRETQYF. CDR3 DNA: TGTGCCAGCAGTGCGTCCAGGACAGGGTTCCGAGAGACCCAGTACTTC.

CDR3 nucleotides: TGTGCCAGCAGTTCCGGTACTAGGGGCAATCAGCCCCAGCATTTT. Translated, it gives CASSSGTRGNQPQHF. The chain has TRBV28 and TRBJ1-5; D not resolved. The CDR3 spans 15 residues. V lost 4 bases to trimming and J lost 2 bases, with 12 bases between them. Germline V gene sequence: CDR1 MDHEN, CDR2 SYDVKM.

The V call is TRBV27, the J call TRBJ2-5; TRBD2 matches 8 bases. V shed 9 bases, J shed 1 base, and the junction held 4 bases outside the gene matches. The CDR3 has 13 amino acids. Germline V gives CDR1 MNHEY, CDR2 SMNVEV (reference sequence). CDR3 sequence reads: CASTGGGQETQYF. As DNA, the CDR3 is TGTGCCAGTACGGGGGGGGGCCAAGAGACCCAGTACTTC.

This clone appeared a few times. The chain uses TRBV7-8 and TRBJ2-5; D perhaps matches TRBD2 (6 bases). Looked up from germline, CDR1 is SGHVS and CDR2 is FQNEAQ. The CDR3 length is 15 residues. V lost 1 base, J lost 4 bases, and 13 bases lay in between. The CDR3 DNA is TGTGCCAGCAGCTTAGTGTGGGAGGTTGGAGAGACCCAGTACTTC. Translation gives CASSLVWEVGETQYF.

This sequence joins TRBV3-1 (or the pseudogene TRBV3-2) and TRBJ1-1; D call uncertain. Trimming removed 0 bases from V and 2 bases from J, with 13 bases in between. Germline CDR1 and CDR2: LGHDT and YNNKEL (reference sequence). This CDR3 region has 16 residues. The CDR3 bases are TGTGCCAGCAGCCAAGACGGTGCGGCACCAAACACTGAAGCTTTCTTT. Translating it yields CASSQDGAAPNTEAFF.

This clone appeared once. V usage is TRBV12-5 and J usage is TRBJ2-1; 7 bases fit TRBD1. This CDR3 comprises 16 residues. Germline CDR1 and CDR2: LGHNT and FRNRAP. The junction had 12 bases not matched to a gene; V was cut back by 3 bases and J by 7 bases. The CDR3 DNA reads TGTGCTAGTGGTTTAGCCTTGGACAGGTTTTGGAATGAGCAGTTCTTC. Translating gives CASGLALDRFWNEQFF.

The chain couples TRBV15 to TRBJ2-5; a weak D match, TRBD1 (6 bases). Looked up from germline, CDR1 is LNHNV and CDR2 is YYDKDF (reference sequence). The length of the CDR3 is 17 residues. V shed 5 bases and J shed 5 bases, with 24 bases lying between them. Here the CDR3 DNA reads TGTGCCACCAGCGGAAACAGGGCTCAAGGGTTGTTTGAGACCCAGTACTTC. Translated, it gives CATSGNRAQGLFETQYF.

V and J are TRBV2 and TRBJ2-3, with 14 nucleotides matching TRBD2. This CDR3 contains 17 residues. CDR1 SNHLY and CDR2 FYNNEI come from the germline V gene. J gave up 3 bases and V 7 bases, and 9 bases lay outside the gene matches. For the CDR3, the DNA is TGTGCCAGCAATAGACTAGCGGGAGGGCCGGGGACAGATACGCAGTATTTT. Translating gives CASNRLAGGPGTDTQYF. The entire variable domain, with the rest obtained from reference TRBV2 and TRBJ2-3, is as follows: EPEVTQTPSHQVTQMGQEVILRCVPISNHLYFYWYRQILGQKVEFLVSFYNNEISEKSEIFDDQFSVERPDGSNFTLKIRSTKLEDSAMYFCASNRLAGGPGTDTQYFGPGTRLTVL.

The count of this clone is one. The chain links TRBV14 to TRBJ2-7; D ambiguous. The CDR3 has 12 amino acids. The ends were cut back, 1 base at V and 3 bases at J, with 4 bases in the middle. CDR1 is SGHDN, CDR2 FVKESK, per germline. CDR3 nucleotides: TGTGCCAGCAGCCAAGTATTCTACGAGCAGTACTTC. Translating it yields CASSQVFYEQYF.

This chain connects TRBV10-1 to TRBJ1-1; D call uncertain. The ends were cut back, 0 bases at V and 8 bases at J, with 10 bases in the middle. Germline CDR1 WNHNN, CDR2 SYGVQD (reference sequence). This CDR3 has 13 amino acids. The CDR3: CASSESMSGEAFF. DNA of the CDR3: TGCGCCAGCAGTGAGTCGATGTCCGGGGAAGCTTTCTTT.

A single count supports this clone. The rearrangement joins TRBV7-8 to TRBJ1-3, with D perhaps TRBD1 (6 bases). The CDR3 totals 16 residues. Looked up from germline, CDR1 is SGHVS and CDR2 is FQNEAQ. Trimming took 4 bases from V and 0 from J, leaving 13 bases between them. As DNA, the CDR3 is TGTGCCAGCAGCTCGCCGACAGGAATCTCTGGAAACACCATATATTTT. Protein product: CASSSPTGISGNTIYF.

The CDR3 coding sequence is TGTGCCAGCTCACCGGAACAGGGAGGGGGCTACACCTTC. Translated, it gives CASSPEQGGGYTF. The J gene is TRBJ1-2, the V gene TRBV18; tentative D call: TRBD1 (6 bases). Trimming took off 3 bases at V and 8 bases at J, with 13 bases between the two ends. The length of the CDR3 is 13 residues. Germline assignment: CDR1 KGHSH and CDR2 LQKENI.

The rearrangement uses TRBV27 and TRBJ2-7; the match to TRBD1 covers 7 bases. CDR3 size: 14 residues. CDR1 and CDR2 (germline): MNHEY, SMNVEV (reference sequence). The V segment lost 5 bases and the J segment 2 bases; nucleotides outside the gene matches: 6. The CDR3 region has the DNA TGTGCCAGCAGTGGGTACGGGACAGCCTACGAGCAGTACTTC. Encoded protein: CASSGYGTAYEQYF.

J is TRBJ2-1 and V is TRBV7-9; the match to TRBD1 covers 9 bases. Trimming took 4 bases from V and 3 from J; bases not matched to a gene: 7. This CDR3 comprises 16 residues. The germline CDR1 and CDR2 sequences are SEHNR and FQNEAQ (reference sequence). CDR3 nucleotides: TGTGCCAGCAGCTATCAGGGACAGGGTGGCTACAATGAGCAGTTCTTC. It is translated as CASSYQGQGGYNEQFF.

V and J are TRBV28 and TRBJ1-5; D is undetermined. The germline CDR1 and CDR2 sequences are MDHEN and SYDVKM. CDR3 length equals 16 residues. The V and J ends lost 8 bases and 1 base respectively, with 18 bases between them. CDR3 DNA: TGTGCCAGCTCGATTGGAGGGCTCGTCAGCAATCAGCCCCAGCATTTT. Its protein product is CASSIGGLVSNQPQHF.

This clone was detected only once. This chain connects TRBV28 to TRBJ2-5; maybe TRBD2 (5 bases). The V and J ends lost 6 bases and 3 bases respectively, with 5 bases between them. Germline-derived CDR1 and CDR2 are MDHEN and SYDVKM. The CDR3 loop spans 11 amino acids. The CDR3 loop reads CASRGEETQYF. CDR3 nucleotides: TGTGCCAGCAGGGGAGAAGAGACCCAGTACTTC.